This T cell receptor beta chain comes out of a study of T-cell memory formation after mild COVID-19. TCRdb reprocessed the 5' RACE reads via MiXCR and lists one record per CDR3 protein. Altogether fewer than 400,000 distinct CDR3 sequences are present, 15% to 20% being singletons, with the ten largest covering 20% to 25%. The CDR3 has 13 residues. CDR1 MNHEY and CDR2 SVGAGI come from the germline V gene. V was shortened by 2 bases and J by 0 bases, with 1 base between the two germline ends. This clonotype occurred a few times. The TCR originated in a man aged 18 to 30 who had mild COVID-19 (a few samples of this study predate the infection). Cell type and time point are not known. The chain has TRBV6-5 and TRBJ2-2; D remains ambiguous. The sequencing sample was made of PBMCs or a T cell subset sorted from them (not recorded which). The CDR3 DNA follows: TGTGCCAGCAGTTACCCGAACACCGGGGAGCTGTTTTTT. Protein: CASSYPNTGELFF.